Listed below are T cell receptor beta chains from one sample, sequenced in a study of OX40 agonist ivuxolimab in advanced cancers. Assay: immunoSEQ multiplex PCR; the TCRdb copy retains only in-frame clones and omits some. This table holds 45,000 to 75,000 clones, approximately 83% found once. The sequencing used CD4+ or CD8+ T cells sorted from blood, collected in a trial of the OX40 agonist ivuxolimab. Receptors were obtained from an adult with an advanced solid tumor such as melanoma, head and neck, liver or kidney cancer. Both conserved end residues are part of each CDR3. A D gene is named only where the DNA matches it firmly. For some rows the clone size is stated as once, few or many, or as a class when expanded; others skip it.

12	TRBJ2-5	TRBV7-7	NA	NA	TGTGCTAGCAGCCCGGACCAAGAGACCCAGTACTTC	CASSPDQETQYF
11	TRBJ1-5	TRBV12-5	NA	NA	TGTGCTAGTGGTTTTACCCAGCCCCAGCATTTT	CASGFTQPQHF
12	TRBJ2-7	TRBV10-3	NA	NA	TGTGCCATCGGCGTTGACATCTACGAGCAGTACTTC	CAIGVDIYEQYF
14	TRBJ1-1	TRBV5-4	NA	NA	TGTGCCAGCAGCTCCGAGTGGGTAGGCACTGAAGCTTTCTTT	CASSSEWVGTEAFF
16	TRBJ2-5	TRBV5-1	once	TRBD2	TGCGCCAGCAGCTCAGGACTAGCGGGGGCTCAAGAGACCCAGTACTTC	CASSSGLAGAQETQYF
15	TRBJ2-7	TRBV11-2	NA	TRBD2	TGTGCCAGCAGCTTATGGCAGGGAGGGCCTTACGAGCAGTACTTC	CASSLWQGGPYEQYF
17	TRBJ1-6	TRBV27	NA	NA	TGTGCCAGCAGTTTATCGGGCAGACGAGGCGGGAATTCACCCCTCCACTTT	CASSLSGRRGGNSPLHF
14	TRBJ1-5	TRBV15	NA	TRBD1	TGTGCCACCGATAGGGGGCCAAGCAATCAGCCCCAGCATTTT	CATDRGPSNQPQHF
15	TRBJ2-2	TRBV7-2	NA	TRBD1	TGTGCCAGCAGCTTTAGGGGGCTGCGTACCGGGGAGCTGTTTTTT	CASSFRGLRTGELFF
15	TRBJ2-7	TRBV25-1	NA	TRBD1	TGTGCCAGCAGGAAGACAGGGGGGCTTCGCTACGAGCAGTACTTC	CASRKTGGLRYEQYF
14	TRBJ1-2	TRBV25-1	NA	NA	TGTGCCAGCAGTTCCTTCGACGGAAACTATGGCTACACCTTC	CASSSFDGNYGYTF
15	TRBJ2-5	TRBV5-4	NA	TRBD2	TGTGCCAGCAGCTTGACTAGCGGGGGCCAAGAGACCCAGTACTTC	CASSLTSGGQETQYF
13	TRBJ1-2	TRBV6-4	NA	NA	TGTGCCAGCAGCGAAGGAAGGGGCCGTGGCTACACCTTC	CASSEGRGRGYTF
17	TRBJ2-3	TRBV11-2	once	NA	TGTGCCAGCAGCTTACCTTCGGGGGCCATGATAACAGATACGCAGTATTTT	CASSLPSGAMITDTQYF
17	TRBJ2-1	TRBV7-9	NA	NA	TGTGCCAGCAGCTTAGTGCGAGCATCTAAACTTTACAATGAGCAGTTCTTC	CASSLVRASKLYNEQFF
14	TRBJ1-5	TRBV11-2	NA	NA	TGTGCCAGCAGCTTAGGAGGGGGCAATCAGCCCCAGCATTTT	CASSLGGGNQPQHF
15	TRBJ1-1	TRBV4-2	NA	NA	TGTGCCAGCAGCCAAGATAACTGGGGGAACACTGAAGCTTTCTTT	CASSQDNWGNTEAFF
14	TRBJ1-6	TRBV5-6	NA	NA	TGTGCCAGCAGCTCGCACAGGACTTCTTCACCCCTCCACTTT	CASSSHRTSSPLHF
19	TRBJ1-4	TRBV15	few	TRBD1	TGTGCCACCAGCAGCCGAGGGCAGGGGGAATCTTCTTCTAATGAAAAACTGTTTTTT	CATSSRGQGESSSNEKLFF
17	TRBJ2-5	TRBV11-2	NA	TRBD2	TGTGCCAGCAGCTTACGGTCTTGGACTAGCGGGAGTGAGACCCAGTACTTC	CASSLRSWTSGSETQYF
20	TRBJ2-3	TRBV4-1	NA	TRBD1	TGCGCCAGCAGCCATCCAGGGGCAGGGGGCGCGAGGGGTACGACAGATACGCAGTATTTT	CASSHPGAGGARGTTDTQYF
13	TRBJ1-2	TRBV7-9	NA	TRBD1	TGTGCCAGCAGCTTAAGGGGACAGGGGGGCTACACCTTC	CASSLRGQGGYTF
15	TRBJ2-5	TRBV11-2	NA	TRBD1	TGTGCCAGCAGCTGGGACAGTCGTGCAAAAGGGACCCAGTACTTC	CASSWDSRAKGTQYF
16	TRBJ2-6	TRBV11-2	NA	NA	TGTGCCAGCAGGGACGGTAGATTCTCTGGGGCCAACGTCCTGACTTTC	CASRDGRFSGANVLTF
14	TRBJ2-3	TRBV11-2	NA	NA	TGTGCCAGCAGCTCCCTTGGACTGAGAGATACGCAGTATTTT	CASSSLGLRDTQYF
13	TRBJ2-1	TRBV25-1	few	NA	TGTGCCAGCAGTGTAGGGAATTTCAATGAGCAGTTCTTC	CASSVGNFNEQFF
15	TRBJ2-1	TRBV7-2	NA	TRBD1	TGTGCCAGCAGCATCGACAGGGGGCGAGGCAATGAGCAGTTCTTC	CASSIDRGRGNEQFF
14	TRBJ1-6	TRBV6-5	NA	TRBD1	TGTGCCAGCAGTCCCGGGACAGCCTATTCACCCCTCCACTTT	CASSPGTAYSPLHF
16	TRBJ1-1	TRBV5-1	NA	NA	TGCGCCAGCAGCTCCCCGGGGGCCCGATCTATGGCTGAAGCTTTCTTT	CASSSPGARSMAEAFF
13	TRBJ2-5	TRBV29-1	few	NA	TGCAGCGTTGGGGGGGTATCGGTGGAGACCCAGTACTTC	CSVGGVSVETQYF
14	TRBJ2-2	TRBV6-1	once	NA	TGTGCCAGCAGTCCCCCGGGGGACACCGGGGAGCTGTTTTTT	CASSPPGDTGELFF
15	TRBJ2-1	TRBV6-6	NA	NA	TGTGCCAGCAGTTACCTTACCCCTTCGGGACAATCCGGATTCTTC	CASSYLTPSGQSGFF
17	TRBJ1-5	TRBV10-3	NA	TRBD1	TGTGCCATCAGTGAACGAATTGGTCAGGGGGGGAATCAGCCCCAGCATTTT	CAISERIGQGGNQPQHF
16	TRBJ1-1	TRBV12-5	NA	TRBD1	TGTGCTAGTGGTTTGAGCTCCGGACAGGGGGGGGCTGAAGCTTTCTTT	CASGLSSGQGGAEAFF
16	TRBJ1-1	TRBV6-5	NA	TRBD1	TGTGCCAGCAGTTTTCTCCGACAGGGGAAGAACACTGAAGCTTTCTTT	CASSFLRQGKNTEAFF
16	TRBJ1-6	TRBV30	NA	NA	TGTGCCTGGAGTGTGGGGATCGATCGATATAATTCACCCCTCCACTTT	CAWSVGIDRYNSPLHF
12	TRBJ1-5	TRBV15	NA	NA	TGTGCCACCAGCAGAAGCAAGGGGCCCCAGCATTTT	CATSRSKGPQHF
13	TRBJ1-2	TRBV6-5	NA	NA	TGTGCCAGCAGCCTAACGGGGTTCTATGGCTACACCTTC	CASSLTGFYGYTF
15	TRBJ1-6	TRBV2	few	NA	TGTGCCAGAGGGCGTAATCGGGGGTATAATTCACCCCTCCACTTT	CARGRNRGYNSPLHF
15	TRBJ2-7	TRBV7-3	NA	TRBD1	TGTGCCAGCAGCTTCTCCGGACAGGGTGGTGGCGAGCAGTACTTC	CASSFSGQGGGEQYF
15	TRBJ2-7	TRBV5-1	NA	TRBD1	TGCGCCAGCAACCCCATGGGACAGGGAGCCAACGAGCAGTACTTC	CASNPMGQGANEQYF
15	TRBJ2-7	TRBV7-8	NA	TRBD2	TGTGCCAGCAGCTTATCCGGGGGGAGCTCCTACGAGCAGTACTTC	CASSLSGGSSYEQYF
14	TRBJ1-1	TRBV5-1	once	NA	TGCGCCAGCAGCCTAAGCCGGGAGAACACTGAAGCTTTCTTT	CASSLSRENTEAFF
15	TRBJ2-5	TRBV14	once	TRBD1	TGTGCCAGCAGCCTGCTACAGGGGATCGAAGAGACCCAGTACTTC	CASSLLQGIEETQYF
14	TRBJ2-1	TRBV5-1	NA	TRBD1	TGCGCCAGCAGCTTGGCCACAGGGGCCGATGAGCAGTTCTTC	CASSLATGADEQFF